This T cell receptor beta chain was sequenced in a study of CD8 T cell repertoires and HIV-1 epitope variants. Across the whole study: T cells were stimulated with Twenty-five Gag and Nef peptides separately.

A note on this clone: The antigen is unknown.

Assay: immunoSEQ multiplex PCR; the TCRdb copy retains only in-frame clones and omits some. The sample includes about 4,500 clones, 55% to 70% seen only once; the top ten take roughly 39%. The CDR3 contains 15 residues. Looked up from germline, CDR1 is SGHTA and CDR2 is FQGNSA. V was cut by 1 base and J by 5 bases, with 14 bases left in between. The sample comprised cultured CD8+ T cells derived from PBMCs. This TCR was recovered from a male donor with HIV. The gene calls are TRBV7-2 and TRBJ2-5, with D possibly being TRBD2 (6 bases). CDR3 loop: CASSLGSGVRETQYF. In DNA form, the CDR3 reads TGTGCCAGCAGCTTAGGTTCGGGGGTCCGGGAGACCCAGTACTTC.